Listed below are T cell receptor beta chains from one sample, sequenced in a study of monozygotic twins with inflammatory bowel disease. TCRdb re-called the 5' RACE reads and gives one entry per CDR3 protein, without DNA. Its table lists some 190,000 distinct CDR3 sequences. Sequencing was carried out using blood. The source is a human donor with ulcerative colitis or Crohn's disease, or a healthy co-twin of an affected twin (not recorded which). Each CDR3 is given with its conserved first and last residue.

V gene	J gene	CDR3 protein
TRBV9	TRBJ2-1	CASSPSGREYNEQFF
TRBV29-1	TRBJ1-2	CSVESPGSFYGYTF
TRBV27	TRBJ1-6	CASSFRRDRGMGSPLHF
TRBV7-2	TRBJ1-2	CASSLAATAGYGYTF
TRBV28	TRBJ2-1	CASSPHTSGSYNEQFF
TRBV5-1	TRBJ2-7	CASSRDRGPYEQYF
TRBV5-1	TRBJ2-3	CASSLPKVAPDTQYF
TRBV6-1	TRBJ1-3	CASSELEGPGNTIYF
TRBV7-2	TRBJ1-4	CASSSVPTEKLFF
TRBV5-1	TRBJ2-3	CASRRQGLWTDTQYF
TRBV30	TRBJ1-6	CAWSRDNSPLHF
TRBV4-2	TRBJ2-7	CASSQDPAGLSYEQYF
TRBV11-2	TRBJ1-5	CASSWQVDQPQHF
TRBV20-1	TRBJ2-5	CSARDPLPRETQYF
TRBV18	TRBJ2-1	CASSPPSGRNEQFF
TRBV14	TRBJ1-5	CASSQSCMRASNQPQHF
TRBV5-5	TRBJ2-5	CASSWGDREQETQYF
TRBV7-2	TRBJ1-2	CASRRTRTNYGYTF
TRBV7-2	TRBJ1-2	CASSWDRGPYGYTF
TRBV18	TRBJ2-1	CASSPGSSGEQFF
TRBV5-6	TRBJ1-2	CASGQGNYGYTF
TRBV6-1	TRBJ2-1	CASSPTGQGYNEQFF
TRBV5-1	TRBJ2-5	CAKHGDLYQETQYF
TRBV7-2	TRBJ2-1	CASSLDWGFYNEQFF
TRBV6-2/TRBV6-3	TRBJ1-2	CASSLSNYGYTF
TRBV2	TRBJ1-6	CASSVGVGGSPLHF
TRBV7-3	TRBJ2-1	CASSPSDEVYNEQFF
TRBV21-1	TRBJ1-2	CASSKGQIHHGNGYTF
TRBV29-1	TRBJ2-1	CSVEAGGLYNEQFF
TRBV7-2	TRBJ1-2	CASRDSGEGGYTF
TRBV19	TRBJ2-2	CASSIGQGLTGELFF
TRBV7-8	TRBJ2-6	CASRAQGSGANVLTF
TRBV19	TRBJ1-5	CASSILLGSGNQPQHF
TRBV5-1	TRBJ1-3	CASGEPGPGNTIYF
TRBV6-5	TRBJ1-3	CASSWGQSGNTIYF
TRBV12-3/TRBV12-4	TRBJ1-2	CASSSHRGAAGYTF
TRBV20-1	TRBJ2-1	CSARNPLAGRNNEQFF